What follows is one TCR beta chain and its context. These data are taken from a study of T cell responses to AZD1222 COVID-19 vaccine. The data were produced by immunoSEQ multiplex PCR, yet TCRdb's version contains in-frame clones alone and is incomplete. The sample includes 100,000 to 150,000 clones, 88% of them seen just once. V dropped 3 bases and J dropped 0 bases, with 5 bases sitting between them. The CDR3 sequence is 14 residues long. Per germline, CDR1 MGHDK and CDR2 SYGVNS. Source: peripheral blood, taken on day 0 of AZD1222 vaccination. V and J are TRBV25-1 and TRBJ2-2; D is undetermined. The sequence came from an adult in good health. The CDR3 bases are TGTGCCAGCAGTGAGCCTTCGAACACCGGGGAGCTGTTTTTT. The encoded protein is CASSEPSNTGELFF. Using reference TRBV25-1 and TRBJ2-2 for the parts outside the CDR3, the full variable domain is EADIYQTPRYLVIGTGKKITLECSQTMGHDKMYWYQQDPGMELHLIHYSYGVNSTEKGDLSSESTVSRIRTEHFPLTLESARPSHTSQYLCASSEPSNTGELFFGEGSRLTVL.